This entry lists 17 T cell receptor beta chains sequenced from one sample in a study of CD8+CD57+ T cells in acquired aplastic anemia. Individuals selected for sequencing had exhibited CD8+CD57+ cell expansion on flow cytometry. Profiles of TCR beta VDJ and CDR3 were generated from a genomic DNA template. One entry per CDR3 protein, called by TCRdb with MiXCR from the reads. The table has fewer than 200,000 distinct CDR3 sequences, 48% seen once; the top ten hold roughly 1.8%. The sample was sorted CD4+, CD8+, or CD8+CD57+ T cells (not recorded which) from PBMCs. These TCRs come from a human donor with aplastic anemia.

This clonotype has ten or more counts. V gene TRBV25-1 combines with J gene TRBJ1-2; tentatively, D is TRBD1 (6 bases). The length of the CDR3 is 12 residues. Germline loops: CDR1 MGHDK, CDR2 SYGVNS. V was cut by 2 bases and J by 5 bases, with 6 bases left in between. In nucleotides, the CDR3 is TGTGCCAGCAGTGAACAGGGGTATGGCTACACCTTC. This gives the protein CASSEQGYGYTF.

The chain carries TRBV25-1 and TRBJ1-1; D ambiguous. CDR3 length: 13 amino acids. The V end was cut by 3 bases, the J end by 4 bases, with 9 bases between. Germline CDR1 MGHDK, CDR2 SYGVNS. CDR3 loop: CASSDTWGTEAFF. In DNA, the CDR3 is TGTGCCAGCAGTGATACCTGGGGCACTGAAGCTTTCTTT.

The chain links TRBV10-3 to TRBJ2-1; D is undetermined. Trimming removed 3 bases at V and 15 bases at J, with 12 bases between. This CDR3 spans 11 amino acids. CDR1 and CDR2 from the germline V gene are ENHRY and SYGVKD. CDR3 residues: CAISELGIWFF. CDR3 DNA sequence: TGTGCCATCAGTGAACTGGGGATATGGTTCTTC.

This clonotype was picked up many times. This chain joins TRBV28 and TRBJ2-7, with D unresolved. The CDR3 is made up of 11 amino acids. V was cut by 6 bases and J by 3 bases, with 6 bases left in between. Germline CDR1 MDHEN, CDR2 SYDVKM. DNA of the CDR3: TGTGCCAGCAGCCTATTCTACGAGCAGTACTTC. Translation: CASSLFYEQYF.

Ten or more counts support this clonotype. The chain uses TRBV19 and TRBJ1-3, with unresolved D. The CDR3 contains 14 residues. Germline V gene sequence: CDR1 LNHDA, CDR2 SQIVND (reference sequence). V lost 8 bases to trimming and J lost 4 bases, with 15 bases between them. The DNA for the CDR3 is TGTGCCAGTGGATACTTGGACGTAGGAAACACCATATATTTT. Translation gives CASGYLDVGNTIYF.

This clonotype was picked up many times. J is TRBJ1-6 and V is TRBV12-5; no firm D call. V lost 1 base to trimming and J lost 10 bases, with 11 bases between them. The germline CDR1 and CDR2 sequences are LGHNT and FRNRAP. This CDR3 is 14 amino acids long. The CDR3 reads CASGLDFGSSPLHF. In nucleotides, the CDR3 is TGTGCTAGTGGTTTGGACTTCGGGTCCTCACCCCTCCACTTT.

The V gene is TRBV7-2, the J gene TRBJ2-3; TRBD2 aligns across 9 bases. The germline gives CDR1 SGHTA, CDR2 FQGNSA. The CDR3 contains 14 residues. With V trimmed by 5 bases and J by 4 bases, 4 bases remained unmatched. DNA of the CDR3: TGTGCCAGCAGCCCAGAGCGGGAGGCAGATACGCAGTATTTT. It specifies CASSPEREADTQYF.

This clonotype showed up many times. The chain joins TRBV7-9 to TRBJ2-5, with a tentative D call TRBD2 (5 bases). Germline V gives CDR1 SEHNR, CDR2 FQNEAQ (reference sequence). The CDR3 runs 14 residues. Trimming cost V 0 bases and J 4 bases, with 9 bases left between them. Written as DNA, the CDR3 is TGTGCCAGCAGCTTAGCGGGAGCCCCAGAGACCCAGTACTTC. Protein: CASSLAGAPETQYF.

The chain is built from TRBV27 and TRBJ2-7; TRBD1 agrees at 11 bases. CDR3 length: 16 amino acids. Trimming at V came to 3 bases and at J to 7 bases, leaving 11 bases not matched to a gene. Germline values: CDR1 MNHEY, CDR2 SMNVEV (reference sequence). CDR3 protein: CASSFTRTGGLGEQYF. The DNA for the CDR3 is TGTGCCAGCAGTTTCACCCGGACAGGGGGCCTGGGGGAGCAGTACTTC.

Remarks on this clonotype: A much larger clone lies one base from this, so it may be a read error. The chain recombines TRBV19 with TRBJ1-3, with TRBD1 matching over 7 bases. The CDR3 covers 17 residues. Germline assignment: CDR1 LNHDA and CDR2 SQIVND (reference sequence). The V segment lost 3 bases and the J segment 0 bases; nucleotides outside the gene matches: 8. Written as DNA, the CDR3 is TGTGCCAGTAGTATTTCCCGACAGGGATCCTCTGGAAACACCATATATTTT. It translates to CASSISRQGSSGNTIYF.

This clonotype was detected many times. The chain recombines TRBV7-2 with TRBJ2-1; D is possibly TRBD2 (5 bases). Trimming shortened V by 1 base and J by 2 bases, and 9 bases separated the two germline ends. Germline CDR1 reads SGHTA; CDR2 reads FQGNSA. The CDR3 consists of 15 residues. CDR3 sequence: CASSLGRATYNEQFF. DNA of the CDR3: TGTGCCAGCAGCTTAGGGCGGGCAACCTACAATGAGCAGTTCTTC. The full variable domain, its missing parts supplied by reference TRBV7-2 and TRBJ2-1, is GAGVSQSPSNKVTEKGKDVELRCDPISGHTALYWYRQSLGQGLEFLIYFQGNSAPDKSGLPSDRFSAERTGGSVSTLTIQRTQQEDSAVYLCASSLGRATYNEQFFGPGTRLTVL.

This clonotype was detected a few times. The rearrangement joins TRBV3-1 to TRBJ1-1; D uncertain. Germline V gene sequence: CDR1 LGHDT, CDR2 YNNKEL (reference sequence). The CDR3 consists of 14 residues. V lost 1 base, J lost 10 bases, and 16 bases lay in between. As DNA, the CDR3 is TGTGCCAGCAGCCAAGTTGGGAGGACCCAGGCAGCTTTCTTT. Its translation: CASSQVGRTQAAFF.

V and J are TRBV24-1 and TRBJ2-3; D not certain. Per the germline V gene, CDR1 is KGHDR and CDR2 is SFDVKD. Trimming pared 4 bases from V and 8 bases from J, leaving 21 bases between. This CDR3 region has 16 residues. The CDR3 reads CATSDPEPELLGTQYF. The CDR3 DNA sequence: TGTGCCACCAGTGACCCGGAACCCGAGCTGCTTGGTACGCAGTATTTT.

The chain combines TRBV10-3 with TRBJ2-5, with 7 bases fitting TRBD2. Germline V lookup: CDR1 ENHRY, CDR2 SYGVKD. The CDR3 covers 16 residues. The V gene end was trimmed by 3 bases and the J gene end by 4 bases; junction bases not matched to a gene: 11. CDR3 coding DNA: TGTGCCATCAGTGATCCGAGCGGGATGCAGGGAGAGACCCAGTACTTC. Protein sequence: CAISDPSGMQGETQYF.

The genes are TRBV7-9 and TRBJ2-7, with no clear D. With 4 bases removed from V and 11 bases from J, the gap between germline ends came to 18 bases. The germline gives CDR1 SEHNR, CDR2 FQNEAQ (reference sequence). This CDR3 comprises 13 residues. The DNA for the CDR3 is TGTGCCAGCAGCTCGACCTCCAATAATAATAAGTACTTC. Its protein product is CASSSTSNNNKYF.

V usage is TRBV2 and J usage is TRBJ1-2; D is perhaps TRBD1 (5 bases). Deletions cut 2 bases from V and 5 bases from J, with 15 bases between. This CDR3 has 15 residues. CDR1 SNHLY and CDR2 FYNNEI come from the germline V gene. CDR3 protein: CASSEQQGERYGYTF. The CDR3 coding sequence is TGTGCCAGCAGTGAACAGCAGGGTGAGAGGTATGGCTACACCTTC. The entire variable domain, with the rest obtained from reference TRBV2 and TRBJ1-2, is as follows: EPEVTQTPSHQVTQMGQEVILRCVPISNHLYFYWYRQILGQKVEFLVSFYNNEISEKSEIFDDQFSVERPDGSNFTLKIRSTKLEDSAMYFCASSEQQGERYGYTFGSGTRLTVV.

This clonotype was seen ten or more times. The V call is TRBV20-1, the J call TRBJ2-7; 11 bases match TRBD2. The CDR3 length is 16 residues. V was pared by 1 base and J by 4 bases, with 9 bases of the junction left unmatched. Germline CDR1 and CDR2: DFQATT and SNEGSKA (reference sequence). The CDR3: CSARVLRASGGYEQYF. CDR3 in DNA: TGCAGTGCTAGAGTTTTGAGGGCTAGCGGGGGGTACGAGCAGTACTTC.